This T cell receptor beta chain was retrieved from a study of T cells in Graves' hyperthyroidism and ophthalmopathy. The table lists this clonotype with many counts. The source material, RNA transcripts, was used to amplify TCR beta CDR3 regions. Using the HTBI primer set, a first-round RT-PCR was run on the TCR CDR3. TCRdb reprocessed the multiplex PCR reads with MiXCR, giving one entry per CDR3 protein. This sample has hundreds of thousands of distinct CDR3 sequences; about 15% occur once, and the top ten carry less than 35%. Germline CDR1 LGHDT, CDR2 YNNKEL (reference sequence). The junction had 13 bases not matched to a gene; V was cut back by 4 bases and J by 8 bases. This CDR3 is 17 amino acids long.

This chain links TRBV3-1 with TRBJ2-4; 11 bases fit TRBD2. Material: blood. This receptor was taken from a young woman with Graves' ophthalmopathy. The CDR3 protein is CASSLKGLAGNPYIQYF. DNA of the CDR3: TGTGCCAGCAGCCTAAAAGGACTAGCGGGTAATCCGTACATTCAGTACTTC.